The present entry profiles one TCR beta chain with its context. This entry comes from a study of T cell changes during pregnancy in multiple sclerosis. V was trimmed by 4 bases and J by 6 bases, leaving 6 bases between them. Per the germline V gene, CDR1 is DFQATT and CDR2 is SNEGSKA (reference sequence). The CDR3 sequence is 11 residues long. Some clones are missing from TCRdb's copy, which holds only in-frame ones; the method was immunoSEQ multiplex PCR. The profile shows approximately 44,000 clones, around 90% of them singletons. The chain couples TRBV20-1 to TRBJ2-2; D is undetermined. Sequencing was performed on CD4+ T cells from peripheral blood mononuclear cells, taken before pregnancy. This clonotype was sampled from a female donor with multiple sclerosis, enrolled in a pregnancy study. CDR3 DNA sequence: TGCAGTGCTAAAGCCGCCGGGGAGCTGTTTTTT. Translation: CSAKAAGELFF.